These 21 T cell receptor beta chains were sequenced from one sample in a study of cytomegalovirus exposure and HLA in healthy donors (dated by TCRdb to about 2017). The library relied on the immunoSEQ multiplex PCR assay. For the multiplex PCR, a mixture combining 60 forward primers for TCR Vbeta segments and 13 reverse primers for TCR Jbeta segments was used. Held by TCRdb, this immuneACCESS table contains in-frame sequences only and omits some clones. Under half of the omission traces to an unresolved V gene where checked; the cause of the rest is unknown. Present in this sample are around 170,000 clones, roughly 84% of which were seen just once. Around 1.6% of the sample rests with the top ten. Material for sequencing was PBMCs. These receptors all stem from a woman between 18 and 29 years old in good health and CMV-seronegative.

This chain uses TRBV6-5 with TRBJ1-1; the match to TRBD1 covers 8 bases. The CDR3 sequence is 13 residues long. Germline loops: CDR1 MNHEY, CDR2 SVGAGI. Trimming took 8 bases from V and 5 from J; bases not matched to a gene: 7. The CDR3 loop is CASRPDRATEAFF. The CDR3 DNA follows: TGTGCCAGCCGCCCGGACAGGGCAACTGAAGCTTTCTTT.

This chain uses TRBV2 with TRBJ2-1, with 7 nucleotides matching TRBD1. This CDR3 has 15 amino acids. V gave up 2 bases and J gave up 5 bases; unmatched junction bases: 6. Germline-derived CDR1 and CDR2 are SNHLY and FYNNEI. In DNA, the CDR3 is TGTGCCAGCAGTGAATATGGGACAGACGACAATGAGCAGTTCTTC. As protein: CASSEYGTDDNEQFF.

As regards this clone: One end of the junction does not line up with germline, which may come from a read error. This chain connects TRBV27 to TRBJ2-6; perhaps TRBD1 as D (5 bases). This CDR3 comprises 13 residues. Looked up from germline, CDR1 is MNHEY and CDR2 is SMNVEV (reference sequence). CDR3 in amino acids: CASSLFGANGLTF. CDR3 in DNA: TGTGCCAGCAGTTTGTTTGGGGCCAACGGCCTGACTTTC.

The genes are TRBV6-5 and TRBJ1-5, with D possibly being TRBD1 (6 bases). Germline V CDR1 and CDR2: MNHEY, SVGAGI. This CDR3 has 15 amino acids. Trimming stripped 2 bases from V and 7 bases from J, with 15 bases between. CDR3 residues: CASSYGPIQGQPQHF. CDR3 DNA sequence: TGTGCCAGCAGTTACGGACCAATACAGGGACAGCCCCAGCATTTT.

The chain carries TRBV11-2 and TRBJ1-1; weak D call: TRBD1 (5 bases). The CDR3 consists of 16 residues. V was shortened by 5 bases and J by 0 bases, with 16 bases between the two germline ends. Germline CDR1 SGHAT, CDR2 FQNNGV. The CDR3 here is CASSPRQLNLNTEAFF. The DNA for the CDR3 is TGTGCCAGCAGCCCGCGACAGCTTAATCTGAACACTGAAGCTTTCTTT.

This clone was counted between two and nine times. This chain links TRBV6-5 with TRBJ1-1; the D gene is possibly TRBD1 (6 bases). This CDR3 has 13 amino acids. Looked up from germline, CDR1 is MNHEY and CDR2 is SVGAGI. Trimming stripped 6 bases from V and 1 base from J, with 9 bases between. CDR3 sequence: CASSEDRNTEAFF. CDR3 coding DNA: TGTGCCAGCAGCGAGGACAGGAACACTGAAGCTTTCTTT.

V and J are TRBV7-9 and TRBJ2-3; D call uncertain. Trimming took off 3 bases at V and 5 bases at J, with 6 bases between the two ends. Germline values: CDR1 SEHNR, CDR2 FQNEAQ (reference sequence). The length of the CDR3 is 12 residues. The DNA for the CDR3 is TGTGCCAGCAGCTTGGCATTAGATACGCAGTATTTT. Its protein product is CASSLALDTQYF.

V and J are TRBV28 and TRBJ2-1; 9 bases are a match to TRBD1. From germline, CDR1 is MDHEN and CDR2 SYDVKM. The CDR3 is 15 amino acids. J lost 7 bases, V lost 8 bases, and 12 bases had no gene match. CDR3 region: CASFPRDRVLNEQFF. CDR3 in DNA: TGTGCCAGCTTCCCCCGGGACAGGGTACTAAATGAGCAGTTCTTC.

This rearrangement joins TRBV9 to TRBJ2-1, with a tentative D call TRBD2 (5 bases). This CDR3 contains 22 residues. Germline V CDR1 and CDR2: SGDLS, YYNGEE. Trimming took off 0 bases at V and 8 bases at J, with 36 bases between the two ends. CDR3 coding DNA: TGTGCCAGCAGCGTAGAGGGAAGGTGGCGGGCCACCCCCTTAGGGAGTTTGGATGAGCAGTTCTTC. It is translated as CASSVEGRWRATPLGSLDEQFF.

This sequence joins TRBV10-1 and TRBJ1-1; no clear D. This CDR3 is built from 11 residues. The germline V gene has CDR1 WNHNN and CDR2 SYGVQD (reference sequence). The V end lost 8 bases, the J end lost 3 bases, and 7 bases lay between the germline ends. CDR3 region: CASAEDTEAFF. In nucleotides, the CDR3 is TGCGCCAGCGCGGAGGACACTGAAGCTTTCTTT.

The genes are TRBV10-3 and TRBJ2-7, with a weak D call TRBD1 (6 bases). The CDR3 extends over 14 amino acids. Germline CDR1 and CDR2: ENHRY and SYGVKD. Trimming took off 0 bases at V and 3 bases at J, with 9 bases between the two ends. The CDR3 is CAISESRGFYEQYF. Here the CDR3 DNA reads TGTGCCATCAGTGAGTCGAGGGGGTTCTACGAGCAGTACTTC.

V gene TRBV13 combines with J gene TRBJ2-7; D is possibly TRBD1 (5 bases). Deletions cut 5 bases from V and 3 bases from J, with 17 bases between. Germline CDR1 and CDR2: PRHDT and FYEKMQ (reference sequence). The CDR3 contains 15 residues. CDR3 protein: CASSLAQAGGYEQYF. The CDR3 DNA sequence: TGTGCCAGCAGCCTGGCACAGGCCGGCGGCTACGAGCAGTACTTC. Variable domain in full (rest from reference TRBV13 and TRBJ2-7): AAGVIQSPRHLIKEKRETATLKCYPIPRHDTVYWYQQGPGQDPQFLISFYEKMQSDKGSIPDRFSAQQFSDYHSELNMSSLELGDSALYFCASSLAQAGGYEQYFGPGTRLTVT.

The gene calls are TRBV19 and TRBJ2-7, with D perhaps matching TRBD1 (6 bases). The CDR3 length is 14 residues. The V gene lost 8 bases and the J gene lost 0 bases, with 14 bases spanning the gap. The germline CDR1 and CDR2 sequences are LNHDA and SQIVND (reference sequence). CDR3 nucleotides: TGTGCCAGTTGCAGACAGGTGGGCTCCTACGAGCAGTACTTC. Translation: CASCRQVGSYEQYF.

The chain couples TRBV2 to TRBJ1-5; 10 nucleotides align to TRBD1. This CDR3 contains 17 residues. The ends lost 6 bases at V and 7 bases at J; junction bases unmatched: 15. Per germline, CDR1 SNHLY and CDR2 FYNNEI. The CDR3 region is CASSGGFRDRGGQPQHF. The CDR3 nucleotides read TGTGCCAGCAGCGGAGGTTTTCGGGACAGGGGTGGACAGCCCCAGCATTTT.

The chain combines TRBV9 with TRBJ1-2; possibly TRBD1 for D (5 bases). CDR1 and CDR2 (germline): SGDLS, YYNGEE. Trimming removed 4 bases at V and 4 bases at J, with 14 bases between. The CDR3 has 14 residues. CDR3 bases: TGTGCCAGCAGCCCGTCGGGACTGAGCTATGGCTACACCTTC. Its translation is CASSPSGLSYGYTF.

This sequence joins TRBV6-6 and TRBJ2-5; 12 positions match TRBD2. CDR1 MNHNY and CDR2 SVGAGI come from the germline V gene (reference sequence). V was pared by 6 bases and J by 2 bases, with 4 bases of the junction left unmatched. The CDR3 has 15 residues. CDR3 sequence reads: CASSLLAGGQETQYF. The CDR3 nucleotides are TGTGCCAGCAGCCTACTAGCGGGGGGACAAGAGACCCAGTACTTC.

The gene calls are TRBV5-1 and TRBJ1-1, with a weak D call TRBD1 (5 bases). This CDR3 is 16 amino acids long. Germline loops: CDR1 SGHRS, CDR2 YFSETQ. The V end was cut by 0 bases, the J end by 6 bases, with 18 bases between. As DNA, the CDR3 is TGCGCCAGCAGCTTGGCCGTTGGGGCCGGCGGGGCTGAAGCTTTCTTT. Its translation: CASSLAVGAGGAEAFF.

Here the CDR3 reads CASSFGTGDVETQYF. The CDR3 DNA sequence: TGTGCCAGCAGCTTCGGGACAGGGGACGTGGAGACCCAGTACTTC. This chain links TRBV7-9 with TRBJ2-5; 10 nucleotides line up with TRBD1. V trimming: 3 bases; J trimming: 5 bases; junction bases outside the gene matches: 6. CDR3 length: 15 residues. CDR1 is SEHNR and CDR2 is FQNEAQ in the germline V gene (reference sequence).

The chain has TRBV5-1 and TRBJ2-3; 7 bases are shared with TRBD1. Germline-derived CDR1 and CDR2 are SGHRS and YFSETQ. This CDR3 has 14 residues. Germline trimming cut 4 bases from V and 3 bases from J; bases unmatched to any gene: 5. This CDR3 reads CASSQGQLTDTQYF. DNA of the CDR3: TGCGCCAGCAGCCAGGGACAGCTTACAGATACGCAGTATTTT.

The CDR3 here is CASSFGQGAGANVLTF. Here the CDR3 DNA reads TGTGCCAGCAGTTTTGGTCAGGGGGCTGGGGCCAACGTCCTGACTTTC. This chain uses TRBV27 with TRBJ2-6, with 7 bases that match TRBD1. With 3 bases clipped from V and 2 bases from J, the junction kept 4 bases outside the gene matches. The CDR3 consists of 16 residues. Looked up from germline, CDR1 is MNHEY and CDR2 is SMNVEV (reference sequence).

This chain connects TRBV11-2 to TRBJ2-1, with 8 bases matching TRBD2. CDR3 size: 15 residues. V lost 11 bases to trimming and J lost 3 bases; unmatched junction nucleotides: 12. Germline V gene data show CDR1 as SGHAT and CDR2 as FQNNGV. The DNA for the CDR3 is TGTGCCCACGGGGGGGACTTTGGCGACTACAATGAGCAGTTCTTC. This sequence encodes CAHGGDFGDYNEQFF. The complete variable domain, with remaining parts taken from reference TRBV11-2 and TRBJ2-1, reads EAGVAQSPRYKIIEKRQSVAFWCNPISGHATLYWYQQILGQGPKLLIQFQNNGVVDDSQLPKDRFSAERLKGVDSTLKIQPAKLEDSAVYLCAHGGDFGDYNEQFFGPGTRLTVL.